These 14 T cell receptor beta chains came from one sample sequenced in a study of blood T cell repertoires in COVID-19. Assay: immunoSEQ multiplex PCR; the TCRdb copy retains only in-frame clones and omits some. The table includes about 74,000 clones, 70% to 90% detected once. Sequencing was done on a sample of peripheral blood. Source of these receptors: a man in his sixties or seventies with active or convalescent COVID-19.

This clone was seen just once. The V gene is TRBV6-5, the J gene TRBJ2-2, with 8 bases matching TRBD2. The J segment lost 5 bases and the V segment lost 6 bases, leaving 8 bases of the junction unmatched. The CDR3 extends over 15 amino acids. Germline CDR1 and CDR2: MNHEY and SVGAGI. CDR3 in DNA: TGTGCCAGCAGCTTACGGGGGGGGCATACCGGGGAGCTGTTTTTT. Encoded protein: CASSLRGGHTGELFF.

This rearrangement joins TRBV6-5 to TRBJ2-7, with a possible D match to TRBD1 (5 bases). Looked up from germline, CDR1 is MNHEY and CDR2 is SVGAGI. The CDR3 sequence is 11 residues long. V lost 6 bases and J lost 7, with 10 bases in between. The CDR3 region is CASRQVREQYF. In DNA form, the CDR3 reads TGTGCCAGCAGACAGGTCCGAGAGCAGTACTTC.

J is TRBJ1-2 and V is TRBV19; perhaps TRBD1 as D (5 bases). The V gene lost 5 bases and the J gene lost 8 bases, with 12 bases spanning the gap. CDR1 is LNHDA, CDR2 SQIVND, per germline (reference sequence). This CDR3 has 12 amino acids. CDR3 protein: CASSPQGRGYTF. The CDR3 DNA follows: TGTGCCAGTAGTCCGCAGGGTAGAGGCTACACCTTC.

This rearrangement joins TRBV19 to TRBJ1-6; D is unresolved. The V gene's germline CDR1 is LNHDA and CDR2 SQIVND (reference sequence). Trimming removed 6 bases at V and 6 bases at J, with 12 bases between. The CDR3 is made up of 14 amino acids. CDR3 DNA: TGTGCCAGTAGACAGAAGCCTTCTAATTCACCCCTCCACTTT. It specifies CASRQKPSNSPLHF.

This clone showed up many times. The chain employs TRBV28 and TRBJ2-3; D is perhaps TRBD2 (5 bases). Trimming cost V 4 bases and J 4 bases, with 21 bases left between them. Germline loops: CDR1 MDHEN, CDR2 SYDVKM. CDR3 length: 17 amino acids. The DNA for the CDR3 is TGTGCCAGCAGTTCTGGCCTCCTCCTTCGGGGAGCAGATACGCAGTATTTT. It codes for CASSSGLLLRGADTQYF.

The chain uses TRBV7-9 and TRBJ2-3, with 14 nucleotides matching TRBD2. Looked up from germline, CDR1 is SEHNR and CDR2 is FQNEAQ (reference sequence). CDR3 length: 18 amino acids. Unmatched junction bases numbered 11, after V lost 5 bases and J lost 4 bases. DNA of the CDR3: TGTGCCAGCAGCCTCCGACGACTAGCGGGGGGGCATTCAGATACGCAGTATTTT. Its protein is CASSLRRLAGGHSDTQYF.

The chain couples TRBV5-5 to TRBJ2-7; D may be TRBD1 (6 bases). The V gene lost 4 bases and the J gene lost 4 bases, with 18 bases spanning the gap. This CDR3 comprises 15 residues. The germline CDR1 and CDR2 sequences are SGHKS and YYEKEE (reference sequence). CDR3 bases: TGTGCCAGCAGCCCCTCAGGGGTGAAAGGATACGAGCAGTACTTC. This encodes CASSPSGVKGYEQYF.

This chain joins TRBV2 and TRBJ2-1; D is uncertain. V shed 6 bases and J shed 0 bases, with 12 bases lying between them. This CDR3 contains 15 residues. CDR1 is SNHLY and CDR2 is FYNNEI in the germline V gene. This CDR3 is CASRERPGSYNEQFF. The CDR3 DNA sequence: TGTGCCAGCAGGGAGAGACCGGGCTCCTACAATGAGCAGTTCTTC.

This rearrangement joins TRBV28 to TRBJ1-5; TRBD1 matches at 8 bases. The CDR3 totals 15 residues. Losses at the gene ends were 6 bases for V and 7 bases for J; bases not matched to a gene: 11. Germline CDR1 is MDHEN and CDR2 is SYDVKM. CDR3 coding DNA: TGTGCCAGCAGACGACCGACAGGGGATGGGCAGCCCCAGCATTTT. Protein product: CASRRPTGDGQPQHF. Looking up the rest from reference TRBV28 and TRBJ1-5 gives the full variable domain: DVKVTQSSRYLVKRTGEKVFLECVQDMDHENMFWYRQDPGLGLRLIYFSYDVKMKEKGDIPEGYSVSREKKERFSLILESASTNQTSMYLCASRRPTGDGQPQHFGDGTRLSIL.

V is TRBV6-5 and J is TRBJ2-1, with a tentative D call TRBD1 (6 bases). Per the germline V gene, CDR1 is MNHEY and CDR2 is SVGAGI. The V and J ends lost 2 bases and 0 bases respectively, with 11 bases between them. The CDR3 covers 16 residues. CDR3 in amino acids: CASSYPGESSYNEQFF. In DNA form, the CDR3 reads TGTGCCAGCAGTTACCCAGGGGAAAGCTCCTACAATGAGCAGTTCTTC.

The chain carries TRBV2 and TRBJ2-3, with a weak D call TRBD1 (6 bases). CDR3 length: 15 residues. CDR1 and CDR2 (germline): SNHLY, FYNNEI. Trimming stripped 4 bases from V and 1 base from J, with 12 bases between. The CDR3 is CASSVLAGGTDTQYF. Written as DNA, the CDR3 is TGTGCCAGCAGTGTGCTAGCAGGGGGCACAGATACGCAGTATTTT.

The rearrangement uses TRBV24-1 and TRBJ2-1, with TRBD1 identical over 8 bases. Germline loops: CDR1 KGHDR, CDR2 SFDVKD. CDR3 size: 15 residues. V lost 4 bases, J lost 2 bases, and 3 bases stayed unmatched. Written as DNA, the CDR3 is TGTGCCACCAGTGACCGACAGGGGACCTACAATGAGCAGTTCTTC. Its translation: CATSDRQGTYNEQFF.

The chain recombines TRBV24-1 with TRBJ1-4; D is unresolved. Trimming took 12 bases from V and 8 from J, leaving 18 bases between them. CDR1 KGHDR and CDR2 SFDVKD come from the germline V gene. There are 13 residues in the CDR3. The CDR3: CALRGLRREKLFF. Here the CDR3 DNA reads TGTGCCTTAAGAGGACTTCGGCGGGAAAAACTGTTTTTT.

This chain links TRBV19 with TRBJ1-1, with D unclear. V gave up 0 bases and J gave up 4 bases, with 12 bases separating them. CDR1 LNHDA and CDR2 SQIVND come from the germline V gene (reference sequence). The CDR3 totals 15 residues. CDR3 protein: CASSIDQSVSTEAFF. The CDR3 bases are TGTGCCAGTAGTATAGATCAGTCCGTAAGCACTGAAGCTTTCTTT. Complete variable domain (other parts from reference TRBV19 and TRBJ1-1): DGGITQSPKYLFRKEGQNVTLSCEQNLNHDAMYWYRQDPGQGLRLIYYSQIVNDFQKGDIAEGYSVSREKKESFPLTVTSAQKNPTAFYLCASSIDQSVSTEAFFGQGTRLTVV.